The 24 T cell receptor beta chains reported below all come from one sample, sequenced in a study of CXCR3-negative and CXCR3-positive naive CD8 T cells. No antigen has been assigned to these receptors. Each TRB cDNA library was prepared by 5' RACE (with UMI labels). TCRdb re-analyzed the 5' RACE reads; it lists each CDR3 protein once, without DNA. This specimen shows over 95,000 distinct CDR3 sequences; the ten leading clones hold around 0.36%. Overall study results and limits: For CXCR3-positive naive cells, TRB CDR3s were more hydrophobic than those of CXCR3-negative naive cells.

The sequenced sample consisted of naive CXCR3+ CD8+ T cells from blood. Subset denoted: CD45RO-CCR7+CD27+CD95- naive CD8+ T cells expressing CXCR3 (TNR3+). The receptors come from a human donor in good health. Some clones in this sample may be carry-over from other donors' samples.

The genes are TRBV6-5 and TRBJ1-1; the D gene TCRdb calls, TRBD1, cannot be checked with no DNA. The CDR3 consists of 17 residues. The germline V gene has CDR1 MNHEY and CDR2 SVGAGI. CDR3 region: CASSYLVGQERNTEAFF.

V usage is TRBV6-6 and J usage is TRBJ1-4; as DNA is missing, the TRBD1 call by TCRdb cannot be tested. The length of the CDR3 is 15 residues. Germline values: CDR1 MNHNY, CDR2 SVGAGI (reference sequence). CDR3 region: CASRTPGQSDEKLFF.

This sequence joins TRBV11-2 and TRBJ2-7. The germline V gene encodes CDR1 SGHAT and CDR2 FQNNGV. This CDR3 is 14 amino acids long. The chain's CDR3 is CASSLAPLAYEQYF.

The rearrangement links TRBV6-2 or TRBV6-3 to TRBJ2-1; without DNA, the TCRdb call of TRBD1 cannot be checked. This CDR3 has 16 amino acids. CDR1 and CDR2 (germline): MNHEY, SVGEGT. The CDR3: CASSWGGRPPYNEQFF.

The chain joins TRBV28 to TRBJ2-5; TCRdb proposes TRBD1, but this gene call is untestable without DNA. The CDR3 has 15 residues. The germline gives CDR1 MDHEN, CDR2 SYDVKM. This CDR3 is CASSSPGVSQETQYF.

CDR3: CSVARGGPPDTQYF. V gene TRBV29-1 combines with J gene TRBJ2-3; TCRdb returns TRBD1, unconfirmable since there is no DNA. Germline V gene lookup returns CDR1 SQVTM and CDR2 ANQGSEA. This CDR3 has 14 amino acids.

The genes are TRBV5-1 and TRBJ2-3; TCRdb reports TRBD2, a call that lacks DNA to check it against. The CDR3 totals 16 residues. Germline loops: CDR1 SGHRS, CDR2 YFSETQ. This CDR3 is CASSLQSGSGTVTQYF.

The chain combines TRBV15 with TRBJ2-3; TCRdb's D call of TRBD2 is untestable without DNA. Germline V gene sequence: CDR1 LNHNV, CDR2 YYDKDF (reference sequence). The CDR3 contains 14 residues. CDR3 residues: CATSGRIRTDTQYF. Full variable domain (missing parts from reference TRBV15 and TRBJ2-3): DAMVIQNPRYQVTQFGKPVTLSCSQTLNHNVMYWYQQKSSQAPKLLFHYYDKDFNNEADTPDNFQSRRPNTSFCFLDIRSPGLGDTAMYLCATSGRIRTDTQYFGPGTRLTVL.

The chain recombines TRBV6-5 with TRBJ2-3. The CDR3 consists of 13 residues. The germline gives CDR1 MNHEY, CDR2 SVGAGI. This CDR3 reads CASSSFHTDTQYF.

The rearrangement uses TRBV4-3 and TRBJ1-1; TCRdb picks TRBD1, but there is no DNA to check that call. This CDR3 contains 13 residues. Germline-derived CDR1 and CDR2 are LGHNA and YSLEER. CDR3 amino acids: CASAQGSNTEAFF.

The rearrangement joins TRBV4-3 to TRBJ1-2. CDR1 and CDR2 (germline): LGHNA, YSLEER. CDR3 size: 14 residues. The CDR3 here is CASSQGTLNYGYTF.

The chain uses TRBV20-1 and TRBJ1-5; with no DNA, the TCRdb D assignment of TRBD1 cannot be verified. CDR3 length: 16 amino acids. Germline V gives CDR1 DFQATT, CDR2 SNEGSKA (reference sequence). CDR3 protein: CSARDEGATSNQPQHF.

The chain joins TRBV4-3 to TRBJ2-3; TCRdb indicates TRBD1, and absent DNA this call remains unverified. CDR1 is LGHNA and CDR2 is YSLEER in the germline V gene. This CDR3 comprises 17 residues. The CDR3 loop is CASSQKPGTGSTDTQYF.

The chain joins TRBV4-2 to TRBJ2-3; TCRdb's assignment of TRBD1 cannot be checked, as there is no DNA. Per germline, CDR1 LGHNA and CDR2 YNFKEQ. The CDR3 totals 17 residues. The CDR3 loop is CASSQDGTGGDLDTQYF.

The chain links TRBV29-1 to TRBJ2-1; TCRdb gives TRBD1 as the D gene, but with no DNA this cannot be confirmed. Germline V CDR1 and CDR2: SQVTM, ANQGSEA. This CDR3 spans 13 amino acids. CDR3 sequence reads: CSVEAGSLGEQFF.

The chain joins TRBV10-1 to TRBJ2-1; TCRdb names TRBD1, which stays unverified in the absence of DNA. The CDR3 contains 15 residues. CDR1 is WNHNN, CDR2 SYGVQD, per germline (reference sequence). The CDR3 protein is CASSEENLGANEQFF.

The chain recombines TRBV28 with TRBJ2-7. There are 12 residues in the CDR3. Germline assignment: CDR1 MDHEN and CDR2 SYDVKM. CDR3 sequence reads: CASSLDQYEQYF. Drawing the rest from reference TRBV28 and TRBJ2-7, the complete variable domain is DVKVTQSSRYLVKRTGEKVFLECVQDMDHENMFWYRQDPGLGLRLIYFSYDVKMKEKGDIPEGYSVSREKKERFSLILESASTNQTSMYLCASSLDQYEQYFGPGTRLTVT.

The rearrangement links TRBV5-6 to TRBJ2-2; TCRdb returns TRBD2, unconfirmable since there is no DNA. The CDR3 has 14 amino acids. In germline, CDR1 is SGHDT, CDR2 YYEEEE. This chain's CDR3 is CASSLLLAGRELFF. The variable domain in full, completed from reference TRBV5-6 and TRBJ2-2, reads DAGVTQSPTHLIKTRGQQVTLRCSPKSGHDTVSWYQQALGQGPQFIFQYYEEEERQRGNFPDRFSGHQFPNYSSELNVNALLLGDSALYLCASSLLLAGRELFFGEGSRLTVL.

This sequence joins TRBV11-1 and TRBJ2-7. The V gene's germline CDR1 is SGHAT and CDR2 FQDESV (reference sequence). This CDR3 is built from 13 residues. The CDR3 loop reads CASSLGVSGEQYF.

The chain is built from TRBV7-9 and TRBJ2-1; the D gene TCRdb calls, TRBD1, cannot be checked with no DNA. This CDR3 has 16 residues. Germline CDR1 SEHNR, CDR2 FQNEAQ (reference sequence). The CDR3 protein is CASSPIVGGSYNEQFF.

This chain joins TRBV6-2 or TRBV6-3 and TRBJ2-4; TCRdb names TRBD2, which stays unverified in the absence of DNA. The CDR3 spans 18 residues. CDR1 is MNHEY, CDR2 SVGEGT, per germline. The CDR3 loop reads CASRLGLDSRLAKNIQYF.

The chain recombines TRBV4-1 with TRBJ2-7; TCRdb's D gene call, TRBD1, goes unchecked for lack of DNA. The length of the CDR3 is 14 residues. The germline gives CDR1 MGHRA, CDR2 YSYEKL. CDR3 in amino acids: CASSQDPGPREQYF.

The V and J genes are TRBV7-9 and TRBJ2-7. Germline lookup yields CDR1 SEHNR and CDR2 FQNEAQ (reference sequence). The CDR3 loop spans 12 amino acids. CDR3 residues: CASSWTSYEQYF.

The rearrangement uses TRBV29-1 and TRBJ2-1; TCRdb selects TRBD1, and the lack of DNA leaves this call unchecked. The V gene's germline CDR1 is SQVTM and CDR2 ANQGSEA. CDR3 size: 12 residues. This chain's CDR3 is CSVVAGGYEQFF.